This T cell receptor beta chain originates from a study of cytomegalovirus exposure and HLA in healthy donors. The data were produced by immunoSEQ multiplex PCR, yet TCRdb's version contains in-frame clones alone and is incomplete. In the table there are some 340,000 clones, approximately 86% of which are singletons. In germline, CDR1 is LGHNA, CDR2 YSLEER. This CDR3 comprises 14 residues. V dropped 3 bases and J dropped 6 bases, with 12 bases sitting between them. The sequence derives from a woman aged 25 to 39 in good health and CMV-seropositive. Sequenced: PBMCs. The chain couples TRBV4-3 to TRBJ2-1, with D possibly called TRBD1 or TRBD2 (5 bases each). The CDR3 protein is CASSQGPWGNEQFF. The CDR3 DNA follows: TGCGCCAGCAGCCAGGGACCTTGGGGCAATGAGCAGTTCTTC.